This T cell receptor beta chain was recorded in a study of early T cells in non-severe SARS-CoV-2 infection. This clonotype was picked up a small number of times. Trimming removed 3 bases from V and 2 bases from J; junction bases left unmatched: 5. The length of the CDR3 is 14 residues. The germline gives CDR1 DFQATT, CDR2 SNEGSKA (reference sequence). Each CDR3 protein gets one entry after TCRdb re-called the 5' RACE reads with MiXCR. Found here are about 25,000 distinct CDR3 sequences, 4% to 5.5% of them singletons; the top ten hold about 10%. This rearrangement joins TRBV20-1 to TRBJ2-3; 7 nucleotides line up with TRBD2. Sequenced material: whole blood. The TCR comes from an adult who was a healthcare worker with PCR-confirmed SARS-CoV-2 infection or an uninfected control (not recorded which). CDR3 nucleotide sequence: TGCAGTGCTAGTCCTAGCGGCCCCACAGATACGCAGTATTTT. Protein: CSASPSGPTDTQYF.